The 21 T cell receptor beta chains listed next were all sequenced from one sample in a study of T-cell reconstitution after alpha-beta-depleted transplantation in children. Unique molecular identifiers were incorporated when the TCRbeta library was constructed. TCRdb reanalysed the PCR reads using MiXCR and keeps one entry per CDR3 protein. The profile covers 450,000 to 550,000 distinct CDR3 sequences, with about an eighth appearing a single time and approximately 15% taken by the ten largest. The sample in question was PBMCs, mostly from graft donor cells, obtained 180 days after TCRalphabeta/CD19-depleted stem cell transplant. These TCRs come from a female patient between 2 and 15 years old who had a stem cell transplant for aplastic anemia, so the T cells may come from the graft donor.

This clonotype was counted a few times. The chain combines TRBV5-1 with TRBJ2-2; D ambiguous. The CDR3 is made up of 16 amino acids. Germline CDR1 is SGHRS and CDR2 is YFSETQ. Trimming left V 0 bases short and J 1 base short, with 10 bases between. In DNA form, the CDR3 reads TGCGCCAGCAGCTTGGTTGGGGTTTTGAACACCGGGGAGCTGTTTTTT. Its protein is CASSLVGVLNTGELFF. The full variable domain, its missing parts supplied by reference TRBV5-1 and TRBJ2-2, is KAGVTQTPRYLIKTRGQQVTLSCSPISGHRSVSWYQQTPGQGLQFLFEYFSETQRNKGNFPGRFSGRQFSNSRSEMNVSTLELGDSALYLCASSLVGVLNTGELFFGEGSRLTVL.

In its sample, this clonotype was seen a few times. The chain employs TRBV10-3 and TRBJ2-5; TRBD1 might be the D (6 bases). The V end lost 2 bases, the J end lost 5 bases, and 12 bases lay between the germline ends. The CDR3 is 14 residues long. The germline V gene has CDR1 ENHRY and CDR2 SYGVKD. In DNA, the CDR3 is TGTGCCATCAGTGAGGGGTACCAGGGGGAGACCCAGTACTTC. Amino acid sequence: CAISEGYQGETQYF.

This clonotype appeared a few times. The chain links TRBV27 to TRBJ2-1; 8 nucleotides match TRBD1. The CDR3 has 16 amino acids. CDR1 and CDR2 (germline): MNHEY, SMNVEV (reference sequence). The V gene end was trimmed by 5 bases and the J gene end by 8 bases; junction bases not matched to a gene: 14. The DNA of the CDR3 is TGTGCCAGCAGTGCCGCAGGGGGCGAGGGCCTCCATGAGCAGTTCTTC. This encodes CASSAAGGEGLHEQFF.

This clonotype was recorded at least ten times. This sequence joins TRBV5-1 and TRBJ1-3, with D unresolved. Germline V gene lookup returns CDR1 SGHRS and CDR2 YFSETQ. Trimming took 1 base from V and 3 from J, leaving 5 bases between them. This CDR3 spans 13 amino acids. The DNA of the CDR3 is TGCGCCAGCAGCTTGATCAGTGGAAACACCATATATTTT. It codes for CASSLISGNTIYF.

This clonotype was seen a few times. V and J are TRBV7-2 and TRBJ2-4; 9 positions match TRBD2. Germline trimming cut 0 bases from V and 11 bases from J; bases unmatched to any gene: 8. The CDR3 length is 15 residues. Germline V gene lookup returns CDR1 SGHTA and CDR2 FQGNSA. The CDR3 region has the DNA TGTGCCAGCAGCTTAGCGTCGGCGGGAGGGTTGGTTCAGTACTTC. Translated, it gives CASSLASAGGLVQYF.

This clonotype was detected ten times or more. The chain is built from TRBV11-2 and TRBJ2-5, with D possibly being TRBD1 (5 bases). The V and J ends lost 6 bases and 5 bases respectively, with 10 bases between them. The germline CDR1 and CDR2 sequences are SGHAT and FQNNGV. The CDR3 totals 12 residues. The CDR3 loop is CASSPAGETQYF. Written as DNA, the CDR3 is TGTGCCAGCAGTCCAGCAGGGGAGACCCAGTACTTC.

The chain employs TRBV12-3 or TRBV12-4 and TRBJ1-2; 7 nucleotides agree with TRBD1. The CDR3 length is 15 residues. J gave up 4 bases and V 3 bases, and 8 bases lay outside the gene matches. The CDR3 DNA is TGTGCCAGCAGTTTCTTCAGGCAGGGGGTCTATGGCTACACCTTC. It codes for CASSFFRQGVYGYTF.

This chain links TRBV6-5 with TRBJ2-3; no clear D. Trimming took off 1 base at V and 2 bases at J, with 7 bases between the two ends. Germline CDR1 MNHEY, CDR2 SVGAGI. This CDR3 has 14 amino acids. CDR3: CASSYLASTDTQYF. The CDR3 DNA reads as TGTGCCAGCAGTTACTTGGCCTCCACAGATACGCAGTATTTT.

This clonotype was observed many times. The chain employs TRBV7-2 and TRBJ1-1, with D possibly being TRBD1 (6 bases). Germline V lookup: CDR1 SGHTA, CDR2 FQGNSA. This CDR3 is built from 16 residues. V shed 2 bases and J shed 0 bases, with 13 bases lying between them. The CDR3 reads CASSLRQAIMNTEAFF. The DNA of the CDR3 is TGTGCCAGCAGCTTAAGACAGGCAATCATGAACACTGAAGCTTTCTTT.

This clonotype was detected only a few times. V and J are TRBV10-3 and TRBJ2-7; 10 bases line up with TRBD1. Losses at the gene ends were 10 bases for V and 9 bases for J; bases not matched to a gene: 12. Germline V gene lookup returns CDR1 ENHRY and CDR2 SYGVKD. This CDR3 spans 13 amino acids. CDR3 amino acids: CASTTGGSLGQYF. Written as DNA, the CDR3 is TGTGCCAGCACGACAGGGGGCTCCTTAGGGCAGTACTTC.

The table lists this clonotype with many counts. The V gene is TRBV28, the J gene TRBJ1-3; D not certain. Germline lookup yields CDR1 MDHEN and CDR2 SYDVKM. CDR3 length: 14 residues. V was cut by 4 bases and J by 4 bases, with 11 bases left in between. The CDR3 loop is CASSSGPLGNTIYF. The CDR3 DNA sequence: TGTGCCAGCAGTTCCGGACCTCTGGGAAACACCATATATTTT.

This clonotype showed up just a few times. The chain couples TRBV12-3 or TRBV12-4 to TRBJ2-1, with 8 nucleotides matching TRBD2. Unmatched junction bases numbered 11, after V lost 4 bases and J lost 0 bases. This CDR3 has 18 amino acids. CDR3 residues: CASSSLYLAGPSYNEQFF. Written as DNA, the CDR3 is TGTGCCAGCAGTTCTCTTTACCTAGCGGGCCCCTCCTACAATGAGCAGTTCTTC.

This clonotype was recorded a few times. This rearrangement joins TRBV19 to TRBJ2-7; 9 bases align to TRBD2. The V gene end was trimmed by 10 bases and the J gene end by 4 bases; junction bases not matched to a gene: 8. CDR1 and CDR2 from the germline V gene are LNHDA and SQIVND (reference sequence). The CDR3 extends over 13 amino acids. The CDR3 DNA is TGTGCCACCGCGGTGACTAGCGGTTACGAGCAGTACGTC. Residues: CATAVTSGYEQYV.

This clonotype has only a few counts. The genes are TRBV2 and TRBJ2-1; D uncertain. Germline lookup yields CDR1 SNHLY and CDR2 FYNNEI. CDR3 length equals 17 residues. V lost 6 bases and J lost 4, with 22 bases in between. CDR3 amino acids: CASRTLGPRRSYNEQFF. CDR3 DNA sequence: TGTGCCAGCAGGACACTCGGACCTCGGCGGTCGTACAATGAGCAGTTCTTC.

This clonotype was recorded many times. Here the CDR3 DNA reads TGCAGCGTCTACACTAGCGGGAGAGTAAACTACAATGAGCAGTTCTTC. It is translated as CSVYTSGRVNYNEQFF. The rearrangement joins TRBV29-1 to TRBJ2-1; 11 nucleotides agree with TRBD2. This CDR3 has 16 residues. The V and J ends lost 6 bases and 3 bases, in that order; junction bases with no gene match: 10. Germline V gene lookup returns CDR1 SQVTM and CDR2 ANQGSEA.

The V gene is TRBV2, the J gene TRBJ2-5, with D unclear. Germline V gene sequence: CDR1 SNHLY, CDR2 FYNNEI. The V end was cut by 5 bases, the J end by 1 base, with 17 bases between. The CDR3 is 16 residues long. CDR3 sequence: CASSLGSPGPQETQYF. The CDR3 DNA follows: TGTGCCAGCAGTCTAGGGTCCCCCGGGCCCCAAGAGACCCAGTACTTC. Supplemented by reference TRBV2 and TRBJ2-5, the full variable domain reads EPEVTQTPSHQVTQMGQEVILRCVPISNHLYFYWYRQILGQKVEFLVSFYNNEISEKSEIFDDQFSVERPDGSNFTLKIRSTKLEDSAMYFCASSLGSPGPQETQYFGPGTRLLVL.

This clonotype appeared a few times. The chain is built from TRBV20-1 and TRBJ2-2; D is uncertain. The V end was cut by 3 bases, the J end by 1 base, with 6 bases between. The length of the CDR3 is 13 residues. Germline-derived CDR1 and CDR2 are DFQATT and SNEGSKA (reference sequence). This CDR3 is CSARAGNTGELFF. The CDR3 region has the DNA TGCAGTGCTAGGGCAGGGAACACCGGGGAGCTGTTTTTT.

The V gene is TRBV19, the J gene TRBJ1-2; D perhaps matches TRBD1 (6 bases). The V end lost 7 bases, the J end lost 4 bases, and 16 bases lay between the germline ends. Germline V CDR1 and CDR2: LNHDA, SQIVND (reference sequence). This CDR3 is built from 14 residues. The CDR3 reads CASTPRTATYGYTF. CDR3 in DNA: TGTGCCAGTACCCCGAGGACAGCTACCTATGGCTACACCTTC.

This chain's CDR3 is CASSPLSKNTEAFF. As DNA, the CDR3 is TGTGCCAGCAGCCCGCTTTCCAAGAACACTGAAGCTTTCTTT. J is TRBJ1-1 and V is TRBV3-1; D is ambiguous. Germline loops: CDR1 LGHDT, CDR2 YNNKEL (reference sequence). There are 14 residues in the CDR3. Trimming cost V 4 bases and J 1 base, with 10 bases left between them.

There are a few counts of this clonotype. V gene TRBV6-1 combines with J gene TRBJ1-5; 7 bases are shared with TRBD1. V was clipped by 5 bases and J by 5 bases; unmatched bases: 9. The CDR3 has 15 amino acids. Germline-derived CDR1 and CDR2 are MNHNS and SASEGT. CDR3 amino acids: CASSLYGQEDQPQHF. In DNA, the CDR3 is TGTGCCAGCAGTCTTTACGGACAGGAGGATCAGCCCCAGCATTTT.

This clonotype came up a few times. The chain uses TRBV6-5 and TRBJ1-1; D is perhaps TRBD1 (6 bases). Trimming took off 4 bases at V and 3 bases at J, with 21 bases between the two ends. Germline CDR1 and CDR2: MNHEY and SVGAGI. The CDR3 is made up of 17 amino acids. Written as DNA, the CDR3 is TGTGCCAGCAGTTCACTGGTGGTGGGGGCCTCGGACACTGAAGCTTTCTTT. This codes for CASSSLVVGASDTEAFF.